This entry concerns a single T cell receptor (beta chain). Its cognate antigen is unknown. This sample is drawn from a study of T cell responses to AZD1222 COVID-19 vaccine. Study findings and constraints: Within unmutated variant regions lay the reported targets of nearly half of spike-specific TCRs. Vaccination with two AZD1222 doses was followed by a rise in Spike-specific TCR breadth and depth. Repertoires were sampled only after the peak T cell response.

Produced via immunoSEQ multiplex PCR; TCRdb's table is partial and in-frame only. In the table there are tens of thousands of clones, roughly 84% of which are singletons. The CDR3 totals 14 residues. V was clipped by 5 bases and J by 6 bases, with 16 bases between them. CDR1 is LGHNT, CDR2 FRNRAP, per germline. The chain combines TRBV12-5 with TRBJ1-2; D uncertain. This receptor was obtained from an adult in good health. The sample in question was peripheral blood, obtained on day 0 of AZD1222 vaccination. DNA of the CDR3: TGTGCTAGTGGTACACCTTGGTCAGGAGATGGCTACACCTTC. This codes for CASGTPWSGDGYTF. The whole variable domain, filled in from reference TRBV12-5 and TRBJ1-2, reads DARVTQTPRHKVTEMGQEVTMRCQPILGHNTVFWYRQTMMQGLELLAYFRNRAPLDDSGMPKDRFSAEMPDATLATLKIQPSEPRDSAVYFCASGTPWSGDGYTFGSGTRLTVV.